This entry features one TCR beta chain sequence. It has no known antigen specificity. This sample was included in a study of monozygotic twins with inflammatory bowel disease (dated by TCRdb to the late 2010s). Regarding the research as a whole: A total of some 30 monozygotic twin pairs were included in the full study, comprising nine German pairs (four IBD-concordant, five IBD-discordant) and 19 IBD-discordant Danish pairs. Within discordant pairs, disease-associated traits were sought mainly by comparing IBD patients with their genetically identical healthy co-twins. Each individual had, on average, about 151 000 unique TCRalpha sequences and 181 000 unique TCRbeta sequences available for analysis. Results the study describes overall, beyond this receptor: IBD patients shared fewer clonotypes with other individuals than healthy twins did, most markedly in patients showing signs of disease activity. No single strong signal or clonotype linked to IBD turned up in the results, so the idea that one exists was not supported. Distinction between different T cell subtypes could not be achieved in the analysis. Differing immunosuppressive treatments among patients may have added background noise and inter-individual variability to the repertoires. TCRbeta repertoire diversity, by inverse Simpson index, was decreased in IBD patients compared with their healthy co-twins. Repertoire similarity did not differ between concordant and discordant twins, possibly due to limited statistical power.

Library creation used 5' RACE. The input for every TCR library was around 4,000 ng of total RNA. For each sample, cDNA was synthesized in eight separate reactions using SMARTScribe reverse transcriptase. During cDNA synthesis, unique molecular identifiers containing a 6-nucleotide sample barcode were introduced by template switching. Amplification of TCRalpha and TCRbeta cDNA involved two nested PCRs of around 16 and 10 cycles, and each PCR was followed by bead purification. Before amplification, cDNA was treated with uracil DNA-glycosylase and purified using the QIAquick PCR purification kit. The second PCR added Illumina TruSeq-compatible adapters along with sample-specific barcodes. TapeStation and Qubit were used to check library quality and concentration, and 4 to 6 ng of each library was pooled. Sequencing of pooled libraries was carried out on an Illumina HiSeq2500 single-index Rapid Run using 2 x 100 bp reads and custom sequencing primers. As for the authors' bioinformatics: MiGEC version 1.2.6 was used for UMI-based consensus assembly, which corrected PCR and sequencing errors. MiXCR version 2.1.1 was used to carry out V(D)J alignment, clonotype assembly and CDR3 extraction. Gene usage, clonotype sharing and MAIT/NKT TCR abundance were normalised by analysing the top 1000, 10 000 and 20 000 clonotypes per sample. Diversity was computed as the inverse Simpson index with the vegan R package after downsampling to 27 000 UMIs. Paired Mann-Whitney U tests were applied to discordant twin pairs, and Benjamini-Hochberg correction was used for multiple testing. After the reads were reprocessed by TCRdb, one entry was made per CDR3 protein sequence, with no DNA. Clone size and V and J calls follow TCRdb, not the original study. This sample's table contains 200,000 to 250,000 distinct CDR3 sequences. The top ten clonotypes cover approximately 1.5% of the sample.

From each donor, an approximately 2.4 ml peripheral blood sample was collected into PAXgene tubes and kept at -80 degrees C. Without any T cell sorting, total RNA was extracted from whole blood using the PAXgene blood miRNA kit on an automated QIAcube. Peripheral blood from monozygotic twin pairs concordant or discordant for inflammatory bowel disease was subjected to deep TCRalpha and TCRbeta repertoire profiling with unique molecular barcoding. Smoking habits were recorded for all twin pairs, with individuals classified as current, former or never smokers. The CDR3 sequence holds 14 residues, the cysteine and phenylalanine included. The coding DNA is unavailable. Taken from the germline V gene, the CDR1 and CDR2 loops are SGDLS and YYNGEE.

The sequencing sample was made of blood. Here the chain combines TRBV9 and TRBJ2-3; there is no DNA to check the TCRdb D call of TRBD1. The receptor comes from a human donor with ulcerative colitis or Crohn's disease, or a healthy co-twin of an affected twin (not recorded which). This receptor has the CDR3 CASKGTGSTDTQYF.